These 30 T cell receptor beta chains were all obtained from the same sample, sequenced in a study of shared T cell receptors in the human thymus. Assay: immunoSEQ multiplex PCR; the TCRdb copy retains only in-frame clones and omits some. The table includes 700,000 to 750,000 clones, around 85% detected once. The same data also went into a second study, on human thymus T cells.

Sequenced: thymocytes. The receptors come from a girl under three years old with a congenital heart defect.

This rearrangement joins TRBV7-9 to TRBJ1-1, with D tentatively TRBD1 (5 bases). There are 13 residues in the CDR3. V was pared by 2 bases and J by 7 bases, with 11 bases between. The germline V gene encodes CDR1 SEHNR and CDR2 FQNEAQ (reference sequence). The CDR3 DNA is TGTGCCAGCAGCTTATCCAGGGAGGGTGAAGCTTTCTTT. Protein sequence: CASSLSREGEAFF.

The chain couples TRBV25-1 to TRBJ2-3, with 7 bases matching TRBD2. The junction had 6 bases not matched to a gene; V was cut back by 6 bases and J by 6 bases. Germline-derived CDR1 and CDR2 are MGHDK and SYGVNS. The CDR3 runs 13 residues. The CDR3 is CASSGGTSDTQYF. For the CDR3, the DNA is TGTGCCAGCAGCGGGGGGACTTCGGATACGCAGTATTTT.

V gene TRBV28 combines with J gene TRBJ2-1; 8 positions match TRBD2. The CDR3 is made up of 17 amino acids. Germline assignment: CDR1 MDHEN and CDR2 SYDVKM. After removal of 3 bases from V and 8 bases from J, the junction contained 15 bases not matched to a gene. CDR3 in amino acids: CASSFHGPDAGGDEQFF. The CDR3, as DNA: TGTGCCAGCAGTTTCCACGGACCGGACGCGGGGGGCGATGAGCAGTTCTTC.

This clone was detected only a few times. V is TRBV25-1 and J is TRBJ2-1; 8 nucleotides line up with TRBD1. J gave up 2 bases and V 0 bases, and 6 bases lay outside the gene matches. This CDR3 spans 17 amino acids. Germline V lookup: CDR1 MGHDK, CDR2 SYGVNS. The CDR3 is CASSEYTPRGPYNEQFF. CDR3 DNA: TGTGCCAGCAGTGAATATACCCCCAGGGGGCCCTACAATGAGCAGTTCTTC. Using reference TRBV25-1 and TRBJ2-1 for the parts outside the CDR3, the full variable domain is EADIYQTPRYLVIGTGKKITLECSQTMGHDKMYWYQQDPGMELHLIHYSYGVNSTEKGDLSSESTVSRIRTEHFPLTLESARPSHTSQYLCASSEYTPRGPYNEQFFGPGTRLTVL.

The V and J genes are TRBV7-8 and TRBJ1-5; D perhaps matches TRBD1 (5 bases). Germline V gene lookup returns CDR1 SGHVS and CDR2 FQNEAQ. Trimming stripped 2 bases from V and 5 bases from J, with 13 bases between. The CDR3 loop spans 15 amino acids. The CDR3 DNA follows: TGTGCCAGCAGCTTATCGGGGGTTGGGGATCAGCCCCAGCATTTT. This sequence encodes CASSLSGVGDQPQHF.

The chain recombines TRBV27 with TRBJ1-6; D unclear. V shed 4 bases and J shed 0 bases, with 22 bases lying between them. There are 20 residues in the CDR3. Germline values: CDR1 MNHEY, CDR2 SMNVEV (reference sequence). The CDR3 here is CASSSQRPRHFSSYNSPLHF. CDR3 DNA: TGTGCCAGCAGTTCCCAGCGGCCGCGCCACTTTAGCTCCTATAATTCACCCCTCCACTTT.

V usage is TRBV27 and J usage is TRBJ2-1; 9 bases are a match to TRBD1. The germline CDR1 and CDR2 sequences are MNHEY and SMNVEV (reference sequence). The CDR3 loop spans 17 amino acids. V gave up 4 bases and J gave up 2 bases; unmatched junction bases: 9. CDR3 DNA: TGTGCCAGCAGTTACCCGACAGGGGGTAGGACCTACAATGAGCAGTTCTTC. This gives the protein CASSYPTGGRTYNEQFF.

This clone was counted a few times. Relative to the germline gene, one junction end is altered; a read error may explain this. Other DNA variants within this sample encode the same CDR3. The chain joins TRBV19 to TRBJ1-6; the D gene is possibly TRBD1 (6 bases). The CDR3 has 18 residues. The germline V gene has CDR1 LNHDA and CDR2 SQIVND (reference sequence). The CDR3 DNA follows: TGTGCCAGTAGCTGGCTGGGGGCAATCGGAAGGAATAATTCCCCCCTCCACTTT. Its translation: CASSWLGAIGRNNSPLHF.

V usage is TRBV10-2 and J usage is TRBJ1-3; a possible D gene is TRBD1 (6 bases). Germline V gives CDR1 WSHSY, CDR2 SAAADI. V was trimmed by 6 bases and J by 4 bases, leaving 19 bases between them. The CDR3 runs 16 residues. CDR3 in DNA: TGCGCCAGCAGCGCGAAAAACCAGGGGAACGGAAACACCATATATTTT. Its translation is CASSAKNQGNGNTIYF.

The rearrangement joins TRBV7-9 to TRBJ1-2, with TRBD1 as a possible D gene (6 bases). The V and J ends lost 6 bases and 4 bases respectively, with 12 bases between them. Germline V gives CDR1 SEHNR, CDR2 FQNEAQ (reference sequence). The CDR3 totals 13 residues. The CDR3, as DNA: TGTGCCAGCAGTAGCCAGACAGGCTATGGCTACACCTTC. Its protein product is CASSSQTGYGYTF.

The chain couples TRBV18 to TRBJ2-7; 8 bases fit TRBD2. In germline, CDR1 is KGHSH, CDR2 LQKENI. The V gene end was trimmed by 3 bases and the J gene end by 2 bases; junction bases not matched to a gene: 9. This CDR3 has 16 amino acids. CDR3 nucleotide sequence: TGTGCCAGCTCACCCCGGGGCGGGGGGATCCCCTACGAGCAGTACTTC. As protein: CASSPRGGGIPYEQYF.

The table lists this clone with a count of one. This chain joins TRBV9 and TRBJ1-1, with 7 bases that match TRBD1. CDR1 and CDR2 from the germline V gene are SGDLS and YYNGEE. This CDR3 region has 15 residues. V was clipped by 0 bases and J by 0 bases; unmatched bases: 2. The CDR3 DNA reads TGTGCCAGCAGCGTAGTTGGGACAGTGAACACTGAAGCTTTCTTT. As protein: CASSVVGTVNTEAFF.

This clone has a single count. The rearrangement links TRBV6-8 to TRBJ1-5; TRBD1 matches at 7 bases. The length of the CDR3 is 15 residues. J was trimmed by 0 bases and V by 5 bases; bases with no gene match: 4. Germline CDR1 is MNHGY and CDR2 is SAAAGT. CDR3 loop: CASSPDRNSNQPQHF. The CDR3 coding sequence is TGTGCCAGCAGTCCGGACAGGAATAGCAATCAGCCCCAGCATTTT.

The chain recombines TRBV5-1 with TRBJ2-3; 7 nucleotides line up with TRBD1. From germline, CDR1 is SGHRS and CDR2 YFSETQ. The CDR3 is made up of 19 amino acids. Trimming took 2 bases from V and 6 from J; bases not matched to a gene: 21. This CDR3 is CASSFYPLPGGIYKDTQYF. In DNA form, the CDR3 reads TGCGCCAGCAGCTTCTACCCCTTGCCAGGGGGAATTTATAAGGATACGCAGTATTTT.

The chain combines TRBV4-1 with TRBJ1-5, with TRBD1 as a possible D gene (5 bases). The V gene's germline CDR1 is MGHRA and CDR2 YSYEKL. V lost 1 base to trimming and J lost 4 bases, with 11 bases between them. There are 15 residues in the CDR3. CDR3 amino acids: CASSQGRAGNQPQHF. The CDR3, as DNA: TGCGCCAGCAGCCAAGGGAGGGCAGGGAATCAGCCCCAGCATTTT.

The chain uses TRBV19 and TRBJ2-3; 12 nucleotides agree with TRBD2. The CDR3 has 19 amino acids. The V segment lost 1 base and the J segment 2 bases; nucleotides outside the gene matches: 10. Germline lookup yields CDR1 LNHDA and CDR2 SQIVND (reference sequence). The CDR3 coding sequence is TGTGCCAGTAGTATAGGACTAGCGGGGGCCCCCCTTTACACAGATACGCAGTATTTT. Residues: CASSIGLAGAPLYTDTQYF.

V gene TRBV4-1 combines with J gene TRBJ1-5, with TRBD1 matching over 8 bases. This CDR3 has 18 amino acids. V was clipped by 7 bases and J by 0 bases; unmatched bases: 14. The germline V gene has CDR1 MGHRA and CDR2 YSYEKL. Here the CDR3 DNA reads TGCGCCAGCACCCCCGGAGGAGACAGGGGAAGTAGCAATCAGCCCCAGCATTTT. Its protein is CASTPGGDRGSSNQPQHF.

The chain uses TRBV27 and TRBJ1-6; D might be TRBD1 (6 bases). Germline CDR1 is MNHEY and CDR2 is SMNVEV (reference sequence). V lost 3 bases and J lost 12, with 18 bases in between. There are 15 residues in the CDR3. CDR3 nucleotide sequence: TGTGCCAGCAGTTTCTACAGGGCAGCTTGGGGACCCCTCCACTTT. Residues: CASSFYRAAWGPLHF.

The chain links TRBV29-1 to TRBJ1-2; tentatively, D is TRBD1 (5 bases). CDR3 length equals 16 residues. The germline V and J ends were trimmed by 6 bases and 0 bases, with 20 bases remaining between them. Germline CDR1 is SQVTM and CDR2 is ANQGSEA. The DNA of the CDR3 is TGCAGCGTCCGCTCAGAGCGACAGAAAGCTAACTATGGCTACACCTTC. The encoded protein is CSVRSERQKANYGYTF. The full variable domain, completed using reference TRBV29-1 and TRBJ1-2, is SAVISQKPSRDICQRGTSLTIQCQVDSQVTMMFWYRQQPGQSLTLIATANQGSEATYESGFVIDKFPISRPNLTFSTLTVSNMSPEDSSIYLCSVRSERQKANYGYTFGSGTRLTVV.

This CDR3 is CASSVHSGGPTDTQYF. In nucleotides, the CDR3 is TGTGCCAGCAGCGTTCATAGCGGGGGGCCTACAGATACGCAGTATTTT. The chain joins TRBV9 to TRBJ2-3; the match to TRBD2 covers 10 bases. J lost 3 bases, V lost 2 bases, and 6 bases had no gene match. The CDR3 runs 16 residues. Per the germline V gene, CDR1 is SGDLS and CDR2 is YYNGEE.

V gene TRBV28 combines with J gene TRBJ1-1, with no clear D. CDR1 is MDHEN, CDR2 SYDVKM, per germline. The CDR3 covers 14 residues. The V gene lost 2 bases and the J gene lost 4 bases, with 11 bases spanning the gap. In nucleotides, the CDR3 is TGTGCCAGCAGTTTACTACTTGGTCTCACTGAAGCTTTCTTT. It is translated as CASSLLLGLTEAFF.

The V and J genes are TRBV27 and TRBJ2-6; perhaps TRBD2 as D (5 bases). The CDR3 length is 17 residues. V gave up 1 base and J gave up 0 bases, with 10 bases separating them. The germline V gene has CDR1 MNHEY and CDR2 SMNVEV (reference sequence). For the CDR3, the DNA is TGTGCCAGCAGTTTATTAACCCGGGGCTCTGGGGCCAACGTCCTGACTTTC. Its translation: CASSLLTRGSGANVLTF.

The chain links TRBV4-3 to TRBJ1-2; 7 nucleotides line up with TRBD1. The length of the CDR3 is 15 residues. Germline CDR1 reads LGHNA; CDR2 reads YSLEER. Germline trimming cut 1 base from V and 3 bases from J; bases unmatched to any gene: 5. The CDR3 spells CASSQGRQGDYGYTF. In nucleotides, the CDR3 is TGCGCCAGCAGCCAAGGTCGACAGGGTGACTATGGCTACACCTTC.

This CDR3 is CASSSPGDTLYEQYF. The DNA for the CDR3 is TGTGCCAGTAGTAGTCCGGGGGATACGCTCTACGAGCAGTACTTC. The rearrangement links TRBV19 to TRBJ2-7; a possible D gene is TRBD2 (6 bases). Germline assignment: CDR1 LNHDA and CDR2 SQIVND (reference sequence). The CDR3 consists of 15 residues. V lost 4 bases and J 3 bases, leaving 16 bases between the germline ends.

The chain has TRBV5-5 and TRBJ2-7; 8 bases fit TRBD1. Germline CDR1 and CDR2: SGHKS and YYEKEE (reference sequence). Losses at the gene ends were 2 bases for V and 2 bases for J; bases not matched to a gene: 3. This CDR3 comprises 14 residues. The CDR3 DNA reads as TGTGCCAGCAGCTTAAGGGACAGGCCCTACGAGCAGTACTTC. It codes for CASSLRDRPYEQYF.

The gene calls are TRBV12-5 and TRBJ2-3; the D gene is possibly TRBD2 (5 bases). Trimming left V 0 bases short and J 4 bases short, with 20 bases between. The CDR3 has 18 amino acids. Germline lookup yields CDR1 LGHNT and CDR2 FRNRAP. DNA for the CDR3: TGTGCTAGTGGTTTGGTGAATGGTGAGTGGGTGGGAGCAGATACGCAGTATTTT. As protein: CASGLVNGEWVGADTQYF.

The rearrangement joins TRBV5-1 to TRBJ1-1; tentative D call: TRBD1 (5 bases). Per germline, CDR1 SGHRS and CDR2 YFSETQ. This CDR3 comprises 22 residues. V was trimmed by 2 bases and J by 1 base, leaving 33 bases between them. The CDR3 here is CASSLDFIGATKTVRKNTEAFF. The CDR3 DNA is TGCGCCAGCAGCTTAGATTTCATTGGGGCTACCAAGACCGTTCGGAAGAACACTGAAGCTTTCTTT.

This clone has a single count. The rearrangement uses TRBV6-6 and TRBJ2-3; 8 positions agree with TRBD2. CDR1 and CDR2 from the germline V gene are MNHNY and SVGAGI (reference sequence). Trimming cost V 6 bases and J 3 bases; bases outside gene matches: 11. The CDR3 runs to 16 residues. The CDR3 nucleotides read TGTGCCAGCAGCACCCATTTCGGGGGGGGGACAGATACGCAGTATTTT. Amino acid sequence: CASSTHFGGGTDTQYF.

This clone was seen only a few times. This sequence joins TRBV6-1 and TRBJ1-6; unclear D gene. Trimming took off 8 bases at V and 6 bases at J, with 17 bases between the two ends. The CDR3 length is 15 residues. The germline V gene encodes CDR1 MNHNS and CDR2 SASEGT. The DNA for the CDR3 is TGTGCCAGCGCCGCCCCGGAGACTCGTAATTCACCCCTCCACTTT. It yields the protein CASAAPETRNSPLHF.

The rearrangement links TRBV4-1 to TRBJ2-1; tentative D call: TRBD1 (6 bases). The CDR3 spans 16 residues. Trimming left V 2 bases short and J 7 bases short, with 18 bases between. CDR1 and CDR2 (germline): MGHRA, YSYEKL. CDR3 nucleotides: TGCGCCAGCAGCCAACCGAGAGGGGGTCTATGGAATGAGCAGTTCTTC. Translated, it gives CASSQPRGGLWNEQFF.